This T cell receptor beta chain was documented in a study of blood T cells in healthy people across ages. Notes on this clonotype: What it binds is not known.

Overall study results and limits: Reliance upon unsorted PBMCs precluded definitive naive versus antigen-experienced comparison.

PCR was performed a second time for about 7 to 11 cycles using a sample-barcoded 5' primer and a J-beta primer mix. TCRdb re-called the 5' RACE reads with MiXCR, one entry per CDR3 protein. The repertoire holds some 930,000 distinct CDR3 sequences, with roughly 28% as singletons. CDR1 DFQATT and CDR2 SNEGSKA come from the germline V gene (reference sequence). V was cut by 6 bases and J by 1 base, with 15 bases left in between. The CDR3 contains 15 residues. These data were likewise used in another study, on T cells of mothers and their children. Turning to that study: The people who donated were a few healthy Caucasian mothers and their six children. The authors used all extracted RNA for cDNA synthesis, at approximately 1.5 ug per 15 ul.

J is TRBJ2-2 and V is TRBV20-1; a weak D match, TRBD2 (6 bases). Sequencing was carried out using blood. The receptor was isolated from a woman in her forties in good health. This CDR3 is CSAPRAGWNTGELFF. In nucleotides, the CDR3 is TGCAGTGCCCCCAGGGCGGGGTGGAACACCGGGGAGCTGTTTTTT.